Shown below are 20 T cell receptor beta chains from a single sample sequenced in a study of T-cell memory formation after mild COVID-19. TCRdb called the 5' RACE reads again in MiXCR, with one record for every CDR3 protein. The sample gives roughly 200,000 distinct CDR3 sequences, around a fifth of which show up once; 23% is in the top ten. Sequencing was done on a sample of PBMCs or a T cell subset sorted from them (not recorded which). Receptors originate from an adult woman who had mild COVID-19 (a few samples of this study predate the infection). Cell type and time point are not known.

A few counts support this clonotype. V and J are TRBV27 and TRBJ1-2; D unresolved. CDR3 length: 13 amino acids. Germline V lookup: CDR1 MNHEY, CDR2 SMNVEV (reference sequence). Trimming shortened V by 2 bases and J by 2 bases, and 6 bases separated the two germline ends. CDR3 DNA: TGTGCCAGCAGTTTACTCGGAAACTATGGCTACACCTTC. Translation gives CASSLLGNYGYTF.

Concerning this clonotype: A read error may produce the germline difference seen at one junction end. V and J are TRBV7-7 and TRBJ2-7; D is possibly TRBD2 (6 bases). Germline-derived CDR1 and CDR2 are SSHAT and FNYEAQ (reference sequence). The CDR3 runs to 14 residues. The CDR3 is CASSPGAGLNEQYF. CDR3 nucleotide sequence: TGTGCTAGCAGCCCCGGGGCGGGGTTGAACGAGCAGTACTTC.

This clonotype was found a few times. J is TRBJ2-1 and V is TRBV19; possibly TRBD2 for D (5 bases). The length of the CDR3 is 11 residues. Germline CDR1 and CDR2: LNHDA and SQIVND (reference sequence). Deletions cut 4 bases from V and 10 bases from J, with 8 bases between. This CDR3 is CASSNPGEQFF. The CDR3 region has the DNA TGTGCCAGTAGTAACCCGGGGGAGCAGTTCTTC.

The sample holds a few counts of this clonotype. The chain recombines TRBV4-1 with TRBJ1-1; the D is unclear. Germline loops: CDR1 MGHRA, CDR2 YSYEKL. The CDR3 runs to 14 residues. V lost 3 bases, J lost 0 bases, and 8 bases lay in between. Here the CDR3 DNA reads TGCGCCAGCAGCCATGATGCTTTGAACACTGAAGCTTTCTTT. It specifies CASSHDALNTEAFF.

This clonotype has a handful of counts. This rearrangement joins TRBV28 to TRBJ2-3, with TRBD1 as a possible D gene (5 bases). V was trimmed by 2 bases and J by 3 bases, leaving 12 bases between them. The CDR3 consists of 15 residues. The germline gives CDR1 MDHEN, CDR2 SYDVKM. CDR3 protein: CASSLQGVRTDTQYF. The CDR3 region has the DNA TGTGCCAGCAGTTTACAGGGCGTTCGAACAGATACGCAGTATTTT.

V gene TRBV2 combines with J gene TRBJ2-7, with 11 bases matching TRBD1. Per the germline V gene, CDR1 is SNHLY and CDR2 is FYNNEI. There are 14 residues in the CDR3. Trimming removed 5 bases from V and 5 bases from J; junction bases left unmatched: 5. The CDR3 here is CASSPGQGDNEQYF. CDR3 DNA: TGTGCCAGCAGTCCGGGACAGGGGGATAACGAGCAGTACTTC.

The V call is TRBV5-6, the J call TRBJ2-7; no definite D call. This CDR3 is built from 15 residues. Germline CDR1 reads SGHDT; CDR2 reads YYEEEE. Trimming pared 1 base from V and 0 bases from J, leaving 11 bases between. The CDR3 DNA follows: TGTGCCAGCAGCTTGAAAGAGAGACTCTCCTACGAGCAGTACTTC. Amino acid sequence: CASSLKERLSYEQYF.

Only a few counts were recorded for this clonotype. This sequence joins TRBV6-6 and TRBJ1-2; D gene uncertain. This CDR3 region has 14 residues. V lost 0 bases and J lost 5, with 10 bases in between. Germline CDR1 is MNHNY and CDR2 is SVGAGI (reference sequence). Written as DNA, the CDR3 is TGTGCCAGCAGTTACTCGAAACTGTCGTATGGCTACACCTTC. As protein: CASSYSKLSYGYTF.

This clonotype was seen only once. The rearrangement joins TRBV12-3 or TRBV12-4 to TRBJ1-2; TRBD1 aligns across 7 bases. CDR3 size: 17 residues. J gave up 0 bases and V 5 bases, and 12 bases lay outside the gene matches. CDR3 region: CASSPSPGQRTNYGYTF. CDR3 nucleotides: TGTGCCAGCAGTCCGAGCCCGGGACAGAGAACTAACTATGGCTACACCTTC.

This clonotype has just a few counts. The rearrangement links TRBV20-1 to TRBJ2-3, with D maybe TRBD1 (5 bases). Per germline, CDR1 DFQATT and CDR2 SNEGSKA (reference sequence). Trimming removed 3 bases from V and 2 bases from J, with 18 bases in between. The CDR3 extends over 16 amino acids. The CDR3 DNA reads as TGCAGTGCTAGGGGGCAGCGCCTGGAAGACACAGATACGCAGTATTTT. It translates to CSARGQRLEDTDTQYF.

This clonotype was picked up a small number of times. The CDR3 loop is CASSLTGGAYGYTF. CDR3 nucleotide sequence: TGTGCCAGCAGTTTAACGGGGGGAGCCTATGGCTACACCTTC. J is TRBJ1-2 and V is TRBV27; a weak D match, TRBD1 (5 bases). Germline V gene data show CDR1 as MNHEY and CDR2 as SMNVEV (reference sequence). V was clipped by 2 bases and J by 4 bases, with 11 bases between them. The CDR3 sequence is 14 residues long.

The chain recombines TRBV6-5 with TRBJ1-2; D is unclear. Per germline, CDR1 MNHEY and CDR2 SVGAGI. The CDR3 contains 16 residues. V lost 2 bases to trimming and J lost 2 bases, with 15 bases between them. The CDR3 sequence is CASSYGSERSNYGYTF. The CDR3, as DNA: TGTGCCAGCAGTTACGGGTCGGAACGCTCAAACTATGGCTACACCTTC.

This clonotype turned up a few times. The chain is built from TRBV11-2 and TRBJ2-1, with TRBD2 matching over 13 bases. The CDR3 length is 18 residues. The germline CDR1 and CDR2 sequences are SGHAT and FQNNGV. V trimming: 6 bases; J trimming: 4 bases; junction bases outside the gene matches: 12. CDR3 nucleotides: TGTGCCAGCAGTACCGGGACTAGCGGGGTGACAAGTTACAATGAGCAGTTCTTC. Encoded protein: CASSTGTSGVTSYNEQFF.

The V gene is TRBV4-1, the J gene TRBJ2-2; D tentatively fits TRBD1 or TRBD2 (6 bases each). CDR3 length: 15 residues. The V gene lost 7 bases and the J gene lost 6 bases, with 18 bases spanning the gap. Germline CDR1 MGHRA, CDR2 YSYEKL. This CDR3 reads CASTLGGGFAGELFF. Here the CDR3 DNA reads TGCGCCAGCACCCTAGGAGGGGGGTTCGCCGGGGAGCTGTTTTTT.

The chain combines TRBV24-1 with TRBJ2-7; a possible D gene is TRBD1 (6 bases). From germline, CDR1 is KGHDR and CDR2 SFDVKD. The CDR3 contains 13 residues. The ends were cut back, 5 bases at V and 1 base at J, with 8 bases in the middle. The CDR3 region has the DNA TGTGCCACCAGTGCGACAGGATCCTACGAGCAGTACTTC. It yields the protein CATSATGSYEQYF.

The V call is TRBV9, the J call TRBJ2-1; D is unresolved. Deletions cut 0 bases from V and 8 bases from J, with 12 bases between. Germline CDR1 and CDR2: SGDLS and YYNGEE. The CDR3 contains 14 residues. DNA for the CDR3: TGTGCCAGCAGCGTAGTAGAAGGTCCCCATGAGCAGTTCTTC. Amino acid sequence: CASSVVEGPHEQFF.

This clonotype was found a few times. This chain connects TRBV25-1 to TRBJ2-1; D gene ambiguous. The ends were cut back, 5 bases at V and 7 bases at J, with 12 bases in the middle. The CDR3 is made up of 13 amino acids. The germline V gene encodes CDR1 MGHDK and CDR2 SYGVNS. The CDR3 DNA is TGTGCCAGCAGTTCCCGACCTGGGAATGAGCAGTTCTTC. Its protein is CASSSRPGNEQFF.

This clonotype was detected only a few times. The chain employs TRBV7-8 and TRBJ2-1; 7 positions agree with TRBD1. The CDR3 runs 18 residues. Germline values: CDR1 SGHVS, CDR2 FQNEAQ. The V and J ends lost 4 bases and 1 base, in that order; junction bases with no gene match: 13. CDR3 protein: CASSWAFEGAKSYNEQFF. The CDR3 bases are TGTGCCAGCAGCTGGGCCTTTGAGGGGGCCAAATCCTACAATGAGCAGTTCTTC. Full variable domain (outside the CDR3, taken from reference TRBV7-8 and TRBJ2-1): GAGVSQSPRYKVAKRGQDVALRCDPISGHVSLFWYQQALGQGPEFLTYFQNEAQLDKSGLPSDRFFAERPEGSVSTLKIQRTQQEDSAVYLCASSWAFEGAKSYNEQFFGPGTRLTVL.

This clonotype turned up a few times. This rearrangement joins TRBV11-2 to TRBJ2-1; D may be TRBD2 (7 bases). V lost 1 base, J lost 2 bases, and 12 bases lay in between. Germline V gives CDR1 SGHAT, CDR2 FQNNGV. This CDR3 region has 16 residues. CDR3 loop: CASSLAAGATYNEQFF. The CDR3 coding sequence is TGTGCCAGCAGCTTAGCGGCGGGGGCCACCTACAATGAGCAGTTCTTC. The complete variable domain, with remaining parts taken from reference TRBV11-2 and TRBJ2-1, reads EAGVAQSPRYKIIEKRQSVAFWCNPISGHATLYWYQQILGQGPKLLIQFQNNGVVDDSQLPKDRFSAERLKGVDSTLKIQPAKLEDSAVYLCASSLAAGATYNEQFFGPGTRLTVL.

In this sample, this clonotype turned up a few times. The rearrangement joins TRBV5-6 to TRBJ2-1; D is unclear. Trimming took 1 base from V and 4 from J, leaving 6 bases between them. The CDR3 totals 13 residues. The V gene's germline CDR1 is SGHDT and CDR2 YYEEEE. CDR3 in DNA: TGTGCCAGCAGCTTGAGGGCATACAATGAGCAGTTCTTC. Translation gives CASSLRAYNEQFF.